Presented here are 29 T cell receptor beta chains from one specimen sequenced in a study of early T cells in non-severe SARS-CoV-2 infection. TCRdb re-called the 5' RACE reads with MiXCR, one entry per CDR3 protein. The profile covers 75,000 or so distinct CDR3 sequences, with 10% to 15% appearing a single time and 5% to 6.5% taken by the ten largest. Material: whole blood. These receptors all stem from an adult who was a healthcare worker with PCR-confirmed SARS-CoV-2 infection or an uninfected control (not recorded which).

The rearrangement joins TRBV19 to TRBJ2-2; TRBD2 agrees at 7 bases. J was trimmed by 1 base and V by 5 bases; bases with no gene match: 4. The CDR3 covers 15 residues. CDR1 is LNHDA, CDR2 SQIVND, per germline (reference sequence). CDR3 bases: TGTGCCAGTAGTTGGCTAGCGGAGAACACCGGGGAGCTGTTTTTT. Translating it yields CASSWLAENTGELFF.

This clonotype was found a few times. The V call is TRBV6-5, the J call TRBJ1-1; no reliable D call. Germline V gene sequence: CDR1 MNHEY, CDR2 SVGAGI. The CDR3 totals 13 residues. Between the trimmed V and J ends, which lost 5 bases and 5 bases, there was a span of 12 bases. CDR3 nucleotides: TGTGCCAGCAGTCTAACAATGGAAACTGAAGCTTTCTTT. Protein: CASSLTMETEAFF.

The CDR3 bases are TGTGCCAGCAGCCAAGATTGGGCAGGTAGCATTCAGTACTTC. Encoded protein: CASSQDWAGSIQYF. This chain joins TRBV3-1 and TRBJ2-4, with D uncertain. Trimming removed 0 bases from V and 9 bases from J, with 12 bases in between. The CDR3 extends over 14 amino acids. Germline V CDR1 and CDR2: LGHDT, YNNKEL (reference sequence).

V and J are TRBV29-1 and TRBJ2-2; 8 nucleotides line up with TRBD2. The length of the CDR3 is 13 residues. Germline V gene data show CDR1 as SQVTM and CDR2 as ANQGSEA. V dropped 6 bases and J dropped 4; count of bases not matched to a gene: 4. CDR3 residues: CSVAGASTGELFF. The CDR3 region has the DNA TGCAGCGTAGCGGGGGCCTCCACCGGGGAGCTGTTTTTT.

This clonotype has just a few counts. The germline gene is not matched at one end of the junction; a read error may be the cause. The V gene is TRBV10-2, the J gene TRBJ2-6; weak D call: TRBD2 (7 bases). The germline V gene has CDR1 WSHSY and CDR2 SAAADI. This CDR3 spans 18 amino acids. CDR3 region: CASRDPGGGGSGANVLTF. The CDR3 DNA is TGCGCCAGCCGTGACCCGGGGGGCGGGGGCTCTGGGGCCAACGTCCTGACTTTC.

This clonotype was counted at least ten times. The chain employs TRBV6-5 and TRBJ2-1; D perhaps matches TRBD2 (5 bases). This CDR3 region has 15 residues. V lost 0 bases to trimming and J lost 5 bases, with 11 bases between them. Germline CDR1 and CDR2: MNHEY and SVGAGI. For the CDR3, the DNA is TGTGCCAGCAGTTACTCGACTGGACTGCACAATGAGCAGTTCTTC. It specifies CASSYSTGLHNEQFF.

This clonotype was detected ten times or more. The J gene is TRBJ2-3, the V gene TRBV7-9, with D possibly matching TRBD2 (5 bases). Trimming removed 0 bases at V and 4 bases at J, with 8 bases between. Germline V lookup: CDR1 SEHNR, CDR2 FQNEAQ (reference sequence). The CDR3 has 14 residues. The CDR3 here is CASSLALGADTQYF. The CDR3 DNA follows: TGTGCCAGCAGCTTAGCACTCGGGGCAGATACGCAGTATTTT.

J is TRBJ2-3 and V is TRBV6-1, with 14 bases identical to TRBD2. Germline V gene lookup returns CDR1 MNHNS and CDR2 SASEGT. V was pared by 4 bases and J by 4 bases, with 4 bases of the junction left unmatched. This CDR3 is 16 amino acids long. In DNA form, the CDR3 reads TGTGCCAGCAGTGCGACTAGCGGGGGGGCGGCAGATACGCAGTATTTT. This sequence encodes CASSATSGGAADTQYF.

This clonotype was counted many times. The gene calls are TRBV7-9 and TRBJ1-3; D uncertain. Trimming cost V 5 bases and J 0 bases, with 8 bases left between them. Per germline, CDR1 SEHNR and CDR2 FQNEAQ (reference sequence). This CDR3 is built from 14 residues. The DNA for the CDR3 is TGTGCCAGCAGCACCAGAAGCTCTGGAAACACCATATATTTT. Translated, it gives CASSTRSSGNTIYF.

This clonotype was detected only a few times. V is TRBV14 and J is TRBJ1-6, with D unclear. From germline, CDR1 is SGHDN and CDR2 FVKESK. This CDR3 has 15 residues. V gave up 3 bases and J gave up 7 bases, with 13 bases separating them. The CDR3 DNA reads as TGTGCCAGCAGCCACAGCGCCTTGAGGAATTCACCCCTCCACTTT. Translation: CASSHSALRNSPLHF.

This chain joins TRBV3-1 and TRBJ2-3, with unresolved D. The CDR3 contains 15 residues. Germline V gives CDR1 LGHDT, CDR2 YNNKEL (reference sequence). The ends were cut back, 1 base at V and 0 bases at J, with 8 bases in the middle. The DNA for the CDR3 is TGTGCCAGCAGCCAAGGGATTAGCAGCACAGATACGCAGTATTTT. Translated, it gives CASSQGISSTDTQYF.

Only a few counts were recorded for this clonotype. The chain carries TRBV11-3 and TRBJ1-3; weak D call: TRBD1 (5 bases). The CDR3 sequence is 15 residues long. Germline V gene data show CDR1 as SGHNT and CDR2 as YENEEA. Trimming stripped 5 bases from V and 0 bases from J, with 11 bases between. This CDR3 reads CASSPGRPSGNTIYF. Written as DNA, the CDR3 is TGTGCCAGCAGCCCGGGACGGCCCTCTGGAAACACCATATATTTT.

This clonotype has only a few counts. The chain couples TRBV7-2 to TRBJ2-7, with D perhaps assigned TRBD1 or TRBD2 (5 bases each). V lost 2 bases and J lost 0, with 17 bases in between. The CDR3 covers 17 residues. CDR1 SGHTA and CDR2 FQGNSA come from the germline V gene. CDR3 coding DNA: TGTGCCAGCAGCTTACCGGTAACAGGACTGATCTCCTACGAGCAGTACTTC. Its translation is CASSLPVTGLISYEQYF.

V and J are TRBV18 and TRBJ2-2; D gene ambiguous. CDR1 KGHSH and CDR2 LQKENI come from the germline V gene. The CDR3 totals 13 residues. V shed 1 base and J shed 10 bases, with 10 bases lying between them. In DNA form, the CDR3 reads TGTGCCAGCTCACCACGACATGGGGAGGAGCTGTTTTTT. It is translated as CASSPRHGEELFF. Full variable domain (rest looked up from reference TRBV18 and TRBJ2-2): NAGVMQNPRHLVRRRGQEARLRCSPMKGHSHVYWYRQLPEEGLKFMVYLQKENIIDESGMPKERFSAEFPKEGPSILRIQQVVRGDSAAYFCASSPRHGEELFFGEGSRLTVL.

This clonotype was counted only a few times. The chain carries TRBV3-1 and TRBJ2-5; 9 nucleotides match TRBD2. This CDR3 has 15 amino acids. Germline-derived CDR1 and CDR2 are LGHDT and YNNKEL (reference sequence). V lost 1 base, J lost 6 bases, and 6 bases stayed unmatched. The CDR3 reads CASSQGAGGSKTQYF. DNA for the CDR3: TGTGCCAGCAGCCAAGGAGCGGGGGGCTCGAAGACCCAGTACTTC.

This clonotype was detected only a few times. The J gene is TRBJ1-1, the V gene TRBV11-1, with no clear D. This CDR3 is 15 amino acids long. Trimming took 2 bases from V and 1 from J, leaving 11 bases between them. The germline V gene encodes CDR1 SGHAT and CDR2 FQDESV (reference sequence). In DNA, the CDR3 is TGTGCCAGCAGCTTATTCCGCCAGGCGAACACTGAAGCTTTCTTT. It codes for CASSLFRQANTEAFF.

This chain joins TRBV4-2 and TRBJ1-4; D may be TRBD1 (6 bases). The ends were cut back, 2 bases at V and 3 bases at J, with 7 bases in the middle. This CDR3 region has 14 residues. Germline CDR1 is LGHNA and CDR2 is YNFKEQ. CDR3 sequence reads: CASSQRGSNEKLFF. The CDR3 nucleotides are TGTGCCAGCAGCCAAAGGGGGTCTAATGAAAAACTGTTTTTT.

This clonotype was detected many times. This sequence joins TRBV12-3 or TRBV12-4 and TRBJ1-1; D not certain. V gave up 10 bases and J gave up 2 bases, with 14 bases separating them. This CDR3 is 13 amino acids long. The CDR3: CANRGRGNTEAFF. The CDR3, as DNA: TGTGCCAACCGAGGGCGGGGAAACACTGAAGCTTTCTTT.

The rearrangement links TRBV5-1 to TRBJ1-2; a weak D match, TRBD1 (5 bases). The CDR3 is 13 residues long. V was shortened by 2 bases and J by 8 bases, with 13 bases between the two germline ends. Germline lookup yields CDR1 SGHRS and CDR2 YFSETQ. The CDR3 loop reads CASSFPGTLGYTF. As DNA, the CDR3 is TGCGCCAGCAGCTTCCCAGGGACGCTGGGCTACACCTTC.

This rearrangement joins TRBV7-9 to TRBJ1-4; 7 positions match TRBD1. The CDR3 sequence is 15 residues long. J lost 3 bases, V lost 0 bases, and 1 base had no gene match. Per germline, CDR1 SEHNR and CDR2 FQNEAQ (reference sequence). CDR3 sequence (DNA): TGTGCCAGCAGCTTAGCCACAGGGGCTAATGAAAAACTGTTTTTT. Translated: CASSLATGANEKLFF. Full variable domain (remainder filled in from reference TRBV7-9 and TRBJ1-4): DTGVSQNPRHKITKRGQNVTFRCDPISEHNRLYWYRQTLGQGPEFLTYFQNEAQLEKSRLLSDRFSAERPKGSFSTLEIQRTEQGDSAMYLCASSLATGANEKLFFGSGTQLSVL.

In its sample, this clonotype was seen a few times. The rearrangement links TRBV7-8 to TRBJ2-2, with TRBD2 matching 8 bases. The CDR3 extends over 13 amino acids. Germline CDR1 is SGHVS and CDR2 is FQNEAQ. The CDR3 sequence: CAAGAPKGGELFF. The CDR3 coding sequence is TGTGCAGCGGGGGCGCCTAAAGGCGGGGAGCTGTTTTTT. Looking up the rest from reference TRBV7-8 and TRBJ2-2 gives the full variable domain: GAGVSQSPRYKVAKRGQDVALRCDPISGHVSLFWYQQALGQGPEFLTYFQNEAQLDKSGLPSDRFFAERPEGSVSTLKIQRTQQEDSAVYLCAAGAPKGGELFFGEGSRLTVL.

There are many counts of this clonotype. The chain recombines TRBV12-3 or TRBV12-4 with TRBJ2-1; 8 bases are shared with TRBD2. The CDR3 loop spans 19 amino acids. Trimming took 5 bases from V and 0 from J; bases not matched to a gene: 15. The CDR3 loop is CASSAPREPGGGSYNEQFF. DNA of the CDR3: TGTGCCAGCAGTGCGCCCCGTGAGCCCGGGGGGGGCTCCTACAATGAGCAGTTCTTC.

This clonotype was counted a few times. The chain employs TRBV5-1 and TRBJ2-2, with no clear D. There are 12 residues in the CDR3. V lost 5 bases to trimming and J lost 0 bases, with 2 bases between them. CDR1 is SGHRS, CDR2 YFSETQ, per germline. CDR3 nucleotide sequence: TGCGCCAGCAGGGCGAACACCGGGGAGCTGTTTTTT. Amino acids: CASRANTGELFF.

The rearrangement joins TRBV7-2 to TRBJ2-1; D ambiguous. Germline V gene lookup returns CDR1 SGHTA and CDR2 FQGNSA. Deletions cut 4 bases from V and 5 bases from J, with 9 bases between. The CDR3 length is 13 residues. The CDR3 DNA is TGTGCCAGCAGCTCAAATAGGAACAATGAGCAGTTCTTC. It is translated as CASSSNRNNEQFF.

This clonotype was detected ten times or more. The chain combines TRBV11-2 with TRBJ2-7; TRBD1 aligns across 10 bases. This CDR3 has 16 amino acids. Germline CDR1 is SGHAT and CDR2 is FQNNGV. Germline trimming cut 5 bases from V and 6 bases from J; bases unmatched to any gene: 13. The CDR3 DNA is TGTGCCAGCAGCCCGCTTCGGGGACAGGGGATTGGCGAGCAGTACTTC. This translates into CASSPLRGQGIGEQYF.

CDR3 in amino acids: CASSLWRGSEGETQYF. CDR3 DNA: TGCGCCAGCAGCTTGTGGCGCGGGAGTGAGGGAGAGACCCAGTACTTC. The chain combines TRBV5-1 with TRBJ2-5, with 7 bases lining up with TRBD2. Losses at the gene ends were 1 base for V and 4 bases for J; bases not matched to a gene: 10. The germline CDR1 and CDR2 sequences are SGHRS and YFSETQ. The CDR3 sequence is 16 residues long.

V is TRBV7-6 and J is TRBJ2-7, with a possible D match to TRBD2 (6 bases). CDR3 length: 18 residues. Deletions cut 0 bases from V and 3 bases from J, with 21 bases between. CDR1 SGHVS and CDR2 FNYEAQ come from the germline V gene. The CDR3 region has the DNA TGTGCCAGCAGCTTAGCGCCCGGAGGGATTGGACCCAGCTACGAGCAGTACTTC. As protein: CASSLAPGGIGPSYEQYF.

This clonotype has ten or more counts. As DNA, the CDR3 is TGTGCCAGTAGTGTACAGGGGTTTCCCTCCTACGAGCAGTACTTC. Protein: CASSVQGFPSYEQYF. V is TRBV19 and J is TRBJ2-7; the match to TRBD1 covers 7 bases. Germline loops: CDR1 LNHDA, CDR2 SQIVND (reference sequence). The CDR3 runs to 15 residues. V trimming: 5 bases; J trimming: 0 bases; junction bases outside the gene matches: 7. The variable domain in full, completed from reference TRBV19 and TRBJ2-7, reads DGGITQSPKYLFRKEGQNVTLSCEQNLNHDAMYWYRQDPGQGLRLIYYSQIVNDFQKGDIAEGYSVSREKKESFPLTVTSAQKNPTAFYLCASSVQGFPSYEQYFGPGTRLTVT.

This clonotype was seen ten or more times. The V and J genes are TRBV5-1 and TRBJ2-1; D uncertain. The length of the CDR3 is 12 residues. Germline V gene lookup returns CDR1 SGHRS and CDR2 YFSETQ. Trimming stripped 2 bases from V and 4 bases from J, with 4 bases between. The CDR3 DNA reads TGCGCCAGCAGCTTAGCATACAATGAGCAGTTCTTC. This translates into CASSLAYNEQFF.